The rows below give T cell receptor beta chains drawn from one sample of a study of CD8+CD57+ T cells in acquired aplastic anemia. TCRdb re-analysed the reads in MiXCR, keeping a single row per CDR3 protein. This table has approximately 200,000 distinct CDR3 sequences, about 59% appearing once. Sequenced material: sorted CD4+, CD8+, or CD8+CD57+ T cells (not recorded which) from PBMCs. The receptors were sampled from a human donor in good health. Both conserved end residues are part of each CDR3. A D gene is named only where the DNA matches it firmly. Not every row has a clone size; where given, it reads once, few, many or a size class.

TRBJ2-5,NA,NA,TRBV7-7,CASSLFGGAQYF,TGTGCTAGCAGCTTGTTTGGAGGGGCCCAGTACTTC
TRBJ2-7,NA,NA,TRBV25-1,CASSEGAGLRIYEQYF,TGCGCCAGCAGTGAGGGAGCAGGGCTTAGGATCTACGAGCAGTACTTC
TRBJ2-6,NA,NA,TRBV25-1,CASVDGEAFFGQDNSGANVLTF,NA
TRBJ2-7,NA,TRBD1,TRBV10-3,CAISPRDRASYEQYF,TGTGCCATCAGTCCGCGGGACAGGGCCAGCTACGAGCAGTACTTC
TRBJ1-6,NA,NA,TRBV6-5,CASSLGRSSYNSPLHF,TGTGCCAGCAGTTTAGGTAGAAGCTCCTATAATTCACCCCTCCACTTT
TRBJ1-1,few,NA,TRBV29-1,CSLHQGNTEAFF,TGCAGCTTACACCAGGGGAACACTGAAGCTTTCTTT
TRBJ2-7,once,NA,TRBV20-1,CSASRHSYEQYF,TGCAGTGCTAGTCGCCACTCCTACGAGCAGTACTTC
TRBJ2-7,NA,NA,TRBV5-1,CASSLQRTDEQYF,TGCGCCAGCAGCTTGCAACGGACTGACGAGCAGTACTTC
TRBJ1-6,NA,TRBD1,TRBV20-1,CSAAGTGGNSPLHF,TGCAGTGCGGCCGGGACAGGGGGGAATTCACCCCTCCACTTT
TRBJ1-2,many,NA,TRBV9,CASSVDLGRNYGYTF,TGTGCCAGCAGCGTAGATTTAGGGAGGAACTATGGCTACACCTTC
TRBJ1-1,many,NA,TRBV4-1,CASSHSGLSTEAFF,TGCGCCAGCAGCCACTCGGGGCTGAGCACTGAAGCTTTCTTT
TRBJ2-3,NA,NA,TRBV2,CASSLGRRTDTQYF,TGTGCCAGCAGTTTGGGACGGCGCACAGATACGCAGTATTTT
TRBJ2-1,NA,NA,TRBV4-2,CASSQEWENSYNEQFF,TGTGCCAGCAGCCAAGAGTGGGAAAACTCCTACAATGAGCAGTTCTTC
TRBJ2-5,NA,TRBD1,TRBV10-3,CASGTADETQYF,TGTGCCTCAGGGACAGCCGACGAGACCCAGTACTTC
TRBJ2-7,many,NA,TRBV7-8,CASRDRTYEQYF,TGTGCCAGCAGGGACAGAACCTACGAGCAGTACTTC
TRBJ2-7,NA,TRBD2,TRBV9,CASSVDTGGEQYF,TGTGCCAGCAGCGTAGACACGGGAGGAGAGCAGTACTTC
TRBJ2-3,NA,TRBD2,TRBV20-1,CSARERRRERDTQYF,TGCAGTGCTAGAGAAAGGAGGCGGGAGCGGGATACGCAGTATTTT
TRBJ2-3,NA,NA,TRBV7-3,CASSPVSADTQYF,TGTGCCAGCAGCCCCGTCAGCGCAGATACGCAGTATTTT
TRBJ2-7,many,NA,TRBV9,CASSLAGTGMYEQYF,TGTGCCAGCAGCCTTGCCGGGACCGGCATGTACGAGCAGTACTTC
TRBJ2-7,NA,TRBD1,TRBV10-3,CAIRDGTGDYEQYF,TGTGCCATCCGTGACGGGACAGGAGACTACGAGCAGTACTTC
TRBJ2-7,NA,NA,TRBV2,CASKERSGPYEQYF,TGTGCCAGCAAGGAACGATCGGGCCCCTACGAGCAGTACTTC
TRBJ1-2,NA,NA,TRBV20-1,CSATVLVGYTF,TGCAGTGCTACTGTCCTCGTTGGCTATACCTTC
TRBJ1-4,NA,NA,TRBV19,CASSPGLRSTNEKLFF,TGTGCCAGTAGTCCAGGCCTCCGTAGTACTAATGAAAAACTGTTTTTT
TRBJ2-7,NA,TRBD1,TRBV20-1,CSAGPGTGDYEQYF,TGCAGTGCCGGCCCCGGGACAGGCGACTACGAGCAGTACTTC
TRBJ1-2,NA,NA,TRBV6-5,CASSYASTDYGYTF,TGTGCCAGCAGTTACGCATCAACAGACTATGGCTACACCTTC
TRBJ1-5,NA,NA,TRBV2,CASGDADSNQPQHF,TGTGCCAGCGGGGACGCAGATAGCAATCAGCCCCAGCATTTT